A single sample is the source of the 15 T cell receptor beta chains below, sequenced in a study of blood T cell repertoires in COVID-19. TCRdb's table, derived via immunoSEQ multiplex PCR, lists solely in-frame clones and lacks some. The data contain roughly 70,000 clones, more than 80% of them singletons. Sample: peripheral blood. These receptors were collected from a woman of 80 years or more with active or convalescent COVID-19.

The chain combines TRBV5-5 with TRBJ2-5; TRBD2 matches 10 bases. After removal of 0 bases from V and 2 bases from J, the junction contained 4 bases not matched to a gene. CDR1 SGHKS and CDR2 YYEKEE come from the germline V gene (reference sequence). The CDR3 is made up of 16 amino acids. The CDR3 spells CASSLGIAGGQETQYF. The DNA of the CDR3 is TGTGCCAGCAGCTTGGGTATAGCGGGGGGACAAGAGACCCAGTACTTC.

The CDR3 DNA sequence: TGTGCCACCAGCCGGAGACAGGAAGCCGAAGCTTTCTTT. Its protein is CATSRRQEAEAFF. The genes are TRBV15 and TRBJ1-1, with D maybe TRBD1 (6 bases). Germline V gives CDR1 LNHNV, CDR2 YYDKDF (reference sequence). This CDR3 spans 13 amino acids. Trimming cost V 5 bases and J 8 bases, with 15 bases left between them. The full variable domain, completed using reference TRBV15 and TRBJ1-1, is DAMVIQNPRYQVTQFGKPVTLSCSQTLNHNVMYWYQQKSSQAPKLLFHYYDKDFNNEADTPDNFQSRRPNTSFCFLDIRSPGLGDTAMYLCATSRRQEAEAFFGQGTRLTVV.

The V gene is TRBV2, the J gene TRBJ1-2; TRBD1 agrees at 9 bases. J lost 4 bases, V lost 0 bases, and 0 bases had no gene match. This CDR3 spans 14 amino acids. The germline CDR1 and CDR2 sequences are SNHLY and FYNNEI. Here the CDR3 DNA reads TGTGCCAGCAGTGAAGCGACAGGGGGCTATGGCTACACCTTC. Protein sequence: CASSEATGGYGYTF.

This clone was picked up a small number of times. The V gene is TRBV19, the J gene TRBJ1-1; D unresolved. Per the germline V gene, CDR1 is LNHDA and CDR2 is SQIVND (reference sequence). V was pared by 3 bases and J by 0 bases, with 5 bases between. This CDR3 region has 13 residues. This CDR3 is CASSMLMNTEAFF. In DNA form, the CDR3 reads TGTGCCAGTAGTATGTTAATGAACACTGAAGCTTTCTTT.

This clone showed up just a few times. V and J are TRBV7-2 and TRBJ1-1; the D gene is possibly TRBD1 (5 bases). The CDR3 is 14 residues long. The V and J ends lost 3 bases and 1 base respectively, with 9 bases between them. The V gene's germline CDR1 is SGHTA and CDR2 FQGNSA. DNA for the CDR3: TGTGCCAGCAGCTTTATTCAGGGGAACACTGAAGCTTTCTTT. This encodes CASSFIQGNTEAFF.

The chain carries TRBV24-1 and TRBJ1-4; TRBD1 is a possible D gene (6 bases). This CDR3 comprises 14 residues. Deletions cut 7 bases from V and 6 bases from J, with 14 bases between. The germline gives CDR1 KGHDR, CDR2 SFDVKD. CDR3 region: CATSDAGGDEKLFF. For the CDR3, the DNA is TGTGCCACCAGCGACGCGGGGGGCGATGAAAAACTGTTTTTT.

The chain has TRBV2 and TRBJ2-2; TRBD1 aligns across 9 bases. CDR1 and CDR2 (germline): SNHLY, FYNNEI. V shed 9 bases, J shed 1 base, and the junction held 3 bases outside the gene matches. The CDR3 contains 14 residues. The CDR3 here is CARKGQGNTGELFF. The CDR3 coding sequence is TGTGCCAGAAAGGGACAGGGGAACACCGGGGAGCTGTTTTTT. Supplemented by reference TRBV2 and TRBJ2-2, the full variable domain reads EPEVTQTPSHQVTQMGQEVILRCVPISNHLYFYWYRQILGQKVEFLVSFYNNEISEKSEIFDDQFSVERPDGSNFTLKIRSTKLEDSAMYFCARKGQGNTGELFFGEGSRLTVL.

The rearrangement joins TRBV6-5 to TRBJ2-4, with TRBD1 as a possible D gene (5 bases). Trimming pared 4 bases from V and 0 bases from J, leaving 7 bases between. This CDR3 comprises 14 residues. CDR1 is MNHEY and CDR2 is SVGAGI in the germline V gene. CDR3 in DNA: TGTGCCAGCAGTTCCGGACAAGCCAAAAACATTCAGTACTTC. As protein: CASSSGQAKNIQYF.

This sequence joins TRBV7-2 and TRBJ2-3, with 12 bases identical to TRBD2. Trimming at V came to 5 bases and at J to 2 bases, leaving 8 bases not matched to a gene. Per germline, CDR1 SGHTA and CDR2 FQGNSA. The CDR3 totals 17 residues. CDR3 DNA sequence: TGTGCCAGCAGCACAAGAGGACTAGCGGGGCCCACAGATACGCAGTATTTT. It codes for CASSTRGLAGPTDTQYF.

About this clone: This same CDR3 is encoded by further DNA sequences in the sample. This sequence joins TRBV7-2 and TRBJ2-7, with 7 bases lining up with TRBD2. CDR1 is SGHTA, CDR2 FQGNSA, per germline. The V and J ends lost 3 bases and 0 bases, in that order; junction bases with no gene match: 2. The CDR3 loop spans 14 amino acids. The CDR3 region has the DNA TGTGCCAGCAGCTTTTCGGGGGGCTCCTACGAGCAGTACTTC. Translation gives CASSFSGGSYEQYF. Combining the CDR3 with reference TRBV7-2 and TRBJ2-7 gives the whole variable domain GAGVSQSPSNKVTEKGKDVELRCDPISGHTALYWYRQSLGQGLEFLIYFQGNSAPDKSGLPSDRFSAERTGGSVSTLTIQRTQQEDSAVYLCASSFSGGSYEQYFGPGTRLTVT.

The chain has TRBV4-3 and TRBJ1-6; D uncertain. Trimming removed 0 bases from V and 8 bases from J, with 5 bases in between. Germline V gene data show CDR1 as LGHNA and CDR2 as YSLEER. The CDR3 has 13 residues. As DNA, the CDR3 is TGCGCCAGCAGCCAAGATCGGGATTCACCCCTCCACTTT. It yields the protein CASSQDRDSPLHF.

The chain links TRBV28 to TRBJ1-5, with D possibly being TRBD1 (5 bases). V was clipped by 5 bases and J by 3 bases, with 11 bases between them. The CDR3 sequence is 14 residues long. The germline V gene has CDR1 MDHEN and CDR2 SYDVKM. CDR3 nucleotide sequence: TGTGCCAGCAGTGTTGACAGTATCAATCAGCCCCAGCATTTT. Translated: CASSVDSINQPQHF.

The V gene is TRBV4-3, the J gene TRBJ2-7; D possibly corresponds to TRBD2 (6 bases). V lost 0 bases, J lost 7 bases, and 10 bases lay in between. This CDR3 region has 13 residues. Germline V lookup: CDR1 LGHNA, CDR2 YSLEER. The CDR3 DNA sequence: TGCGCCAGCAGCCAAGATTTTGGGGGGGAGCAGTACTTC. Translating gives CASSQDFGGEQYF.

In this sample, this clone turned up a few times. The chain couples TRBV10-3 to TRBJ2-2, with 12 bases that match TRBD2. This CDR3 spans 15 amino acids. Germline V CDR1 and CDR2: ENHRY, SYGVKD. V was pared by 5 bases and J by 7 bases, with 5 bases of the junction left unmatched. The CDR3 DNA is TGTGCCATCAGTACTAGCGGGGGGCATGGCGGGGAGCTGTTTTTT. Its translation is CAISTSGGHGGELFF.

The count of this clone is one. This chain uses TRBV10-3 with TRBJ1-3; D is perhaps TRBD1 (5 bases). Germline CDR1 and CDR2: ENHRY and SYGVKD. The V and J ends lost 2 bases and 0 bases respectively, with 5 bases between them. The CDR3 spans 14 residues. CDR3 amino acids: CAISEGHSGNTIYF. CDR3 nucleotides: TGTGCCATCAGTGAGGGACACTCTGGAAACACCATATATTTT.